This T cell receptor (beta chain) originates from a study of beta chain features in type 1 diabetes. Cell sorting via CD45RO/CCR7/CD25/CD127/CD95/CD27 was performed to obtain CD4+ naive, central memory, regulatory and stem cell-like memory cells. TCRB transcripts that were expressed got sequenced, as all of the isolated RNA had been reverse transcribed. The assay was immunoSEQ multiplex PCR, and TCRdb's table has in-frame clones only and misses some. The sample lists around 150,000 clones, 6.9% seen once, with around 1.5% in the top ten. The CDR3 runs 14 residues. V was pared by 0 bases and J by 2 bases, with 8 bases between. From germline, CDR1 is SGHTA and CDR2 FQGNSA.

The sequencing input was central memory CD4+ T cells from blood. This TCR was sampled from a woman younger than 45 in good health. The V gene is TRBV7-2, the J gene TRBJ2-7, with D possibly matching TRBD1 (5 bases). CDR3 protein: CASSLAVTAYEQYF. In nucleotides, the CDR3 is TGTGCCAGCAGCTTAGCTGTGACAGCCTACGAGCAGTACTTC.